This T cell receptor beta chain was sequenced during a study of response to subunit inactivated influenza vaccine. Findings of the study overall: Authors suggested seasonal influenza vaccinations each recruit few new T cells.

This clonotype was counted only a few times. What it binds is unknown. TCRdb independently ran MiXCR on the RT-PCR reads; one entry per CDR3 protein. Here the sample spans a few hundred thousand distinct CDR3 sequences, 14% being singletons. Unmatched junction bases numbered 8, after V lost 0 bases and J lost 3 bases. Germline V gene sequence: CDR1 SGHTA, CDR2 FQGNSA. This CDR3 comprises 16 residues. The source of this sequence is a man aged 45-65 years who received an inactivated influenza vaccine. This sequence joins TRBV7-2 and TRBJ2-7; 7 bases match TRBD2. The material sequenced was PBMCs from blood, taken roughly 12 days after vaccination. For the CDR3, the DNA is TGTGCCAGCAGCTTAGCGCGAAGCGGGGAAGTCTACGAGCAGTACTTC. Its protein product is CASSLARSGEVYEQYF.